Each of the 32 T cell receptor beta chains below was sequenced from the same sample in a study of T cell repertoires and HLA-DP antigens. After more than 13 days' expansion, CD4+ cells were restimulated about 23 h with HeLa expressing allogeneic DPB1. HeLa stimulator cells carried retrovirally transduced HLA-DPA1/DPB1, HLA-DM, invariant chain and CD80. Profiling relied on immunoSEQ multiplex PCR, and the TCRdb table lists in-frame clones only, not all of them. The sample consists of 3,000 to 4,000 clones, less than 85% of them appearing once. Sequencing was carried out using CD137- CD4+ T cells from cultured PBMCs. These receptors were taken from a woman under 30 in good health and CMV-seronegative.

This sequence joins TRBV6-5 and TRBJ2-7; D is perhaps TRBD2 (5 bases). With 4 bases removed from V and 6 bases from J, the gap between germline ends came to 7 bases. Germline CDR1 reads MNHEY; CDR2 reads SVGAGI. There are 11 residues in the CDR3. The CDR3 DNA follows: TGTGCCAGCAGTTTCGAGGGCGAGCAGTACTTC. Amino acid sequence: CASSFEGEQYF.

This rearrangement joins TRBV7-2 to TRBJ2-3, with D perhaps matching TRBD1 or TRBD2 (5 bases each). The CDR3 has 15 amino acids. Trimming took off 8 bases at V and 0 bases at J, with 15 bases between the two ends. Looked up from germline, CDR1 is SGHTA and CDR2 is FQGNSA. The DNA of the CDR3 is TGTGCCAGCGTCCGTCGGGGACGAAGCACAGATACGCAGTATTTT. It translates to CASVRRGRSTDTQYF. Complete variable domain (other parts from reference TRBV7-2 and TRBJ2-3): GAGVSQSPSNKVTEKGKDVELRCDPISGHTALYWYRQSLGQGLEFLIYFQGNSAPDKSGLPSDRFSAERTGGSVSTLTIQRTQQEDSAVYLCASVRRGRSTDTQYFGPGTRLTVL.

This clone was found a few times. CDR3 sequence (DNA): TGTGCCAGCAGTACTACCGCCCCCTACGAGCAGTACGTC. This codes for CASSTTAPYEQYV. The chain has TRBV28 and TRBJ2-7; D remains ambiguous. CDR3 size: 13 residues. Between the trimmed V and J ends, which lost 5 bases and 2 bases, there was a span of 10 bases. Germline CDR1 reads MDHEN; CDR2 reads SYDVKM.

The CDR3: CASSTLTGTGSNEQYV. In DNA form, the CDR3 reads TGTGCCAGCAGCACCCTTACCGGGACAGGGTCCAACGAGCAGTACGTC. The genes are TRBV5-6 and TRBJ2-7, with TRBD1 matching over 9 bases. Germline lookup yields CDR1 SGHDT and CDR2 YYEEEE. The CDR3 contains 16 residues. With V trimmed by 4 bases and J by 5 bases, 13 bases remained unmatched.

This chain uses TRBV5-1 with TRBJ2-1; TRBD2 matches 9 bases. J was trimmed by 9 bases and V by 4 bases; bases with no gene match: 11. Germline V gives CDR1 SGHRS, CDR2 YFSETQ. CDR3 length equals 15 residues. CDR3 amino acids: CASSPEILAGSEQFF. CDR3 sequence (DNA): TGCGCCAGCAGCCCGGAGATCCTAGCGGGGTCTGAGCAGTTCTTC.

The chain carries TRBV6-6 and TRBJ2-2; D perhaps matches TRBD2 (5 bases). Germline V gene sequence: CDR1 MNHNY, CDR2 SVGAGI (reference sequence). The CDR3 has 14 amino acids. Trimming cost V 2 bases and J 1 base, with 5 bases left between them. CDR3 bases: TGTGCCAGCAGTTACCGGGGGAACACCGGGGAGCTGTTTTTT. Protein sequence: CASSYRGNTGELFF.

The chain uses TRBV19 and TRBJ2-4; TRBD1 matches 11 bases. After removal of 0 bases from V and 0 bases from J, the junction contained 10 bases not matched to a gene. CDR3 length: 20 amino acids. Germline CDR1 is LNHDA and CDR2 is SQIVND (reference sequence). The CDR3 reads CASSIDAGQGGSLAKNIQYF. CDR3 nucleotides: TGTGCCAGTAGTATAGATGCGGGACAGGGGGGGTCCTTAGCCAAAAACATTCAGTACTTC. Drawing the rest from reference TRBV19 and TRBJ2-4, the complete variable domain is DGGITQSPKYLFRKEGQNVTLSCEQNLNHDAMYWYRQDPGQGLRLIYYSQIVNDFQKGDIAEGYSVSREKKESFPLTVTSAQKNPTAFYLCASSIDAGQGGSLAKNIQYFGAGTRLSVL.

The genes are TRBV7-2 and TRBJ2-3, with 9 positions matching TRBD2. Germline V CDR1 and CDR2: SGHTA, FQGNSA. The CDR3 is 18 amino acids. V lost 1 base to trimming and J lost 5 bases; unmatched junction nucleotides: 13. In nucleotides, the CDR3 is TGTGCCAGCAGCTTAGTAGCTAGCGGGGACCCCTCAAGAGATACGCAGTATTTT. Protein: CASSLVASGDPSRDTQYF.

In this sample, this clone turned up once. The rearrangement joins TRBV5-6 to TRBJ2-5, with D perhaps matching TRBD2 (7 bases). CDR1 SGHDT and CDR2 YYEEEE come from the germline V gene. Trimming took 0 bases from V and 5 from J, leaving 17 bases between them. The CDR3 is 16 amino acids. The chain's CDR3 is CASSLGGGGAGETQYF. The CDR3 DNA reads as TGTGCCAGCAGCTTGGGGGGCGGGGGCGCGGGGGAGACCCAGTACTTC.

This sequence joins TRBV7-2 and TRBJ2-3, with D possibly being TRBD1 or TRBD2 (6 bases each). V shed 2 bases and J shed 1 base, with 13 bases lying between them. Per the germline V gene, CDR1 is SGHTA and CDR2 is FQGNSA. This CDR3 is 16 amino acids long. The CDR3: CASSLLGGRGTDTQYF. The CDR3 DNA reads as TGTGCCAGCAGCTTATTAGGGGGGCGGGGCACAGATACGCAGTATTTT.

For the CDR3, the DNA is TGTGCCACCTCCCCCGAGGGGGCAACTAATGAAAAACTGTTTTTT. Translating gives CATSPEGATNEKLFF. This chain connects TRBV19 to TRBJ1-4; the D gene is possibly TRBD1 (6 bases). CDR1 is LNHDA and CDR2 is SQIVND in the germline V gene (reference sequence). The CDR3 contains 15 residues. The germline V and J ends were trimmed by 10 bases and 0 bases, with 15 bases remaining between them.

This clone is classed as medium-sized. The rearrangement uses TRBV19 and TRBJ2-4; unclear D gene. The CDR3 sequence is 13 residues long. Germline CDR1 and CDR2: LNHDA and SQIVND (reference sequence). V lost 7 bases and J 7 bases, leaving 14 bases between the germline ends. CDR3: CASTTGLGNIQYF. CDR3 nucleotide sequence: TGTGCCAGTACAACGGGCCTTGGGAACATTCAGTACTTC. The full variable domain, with the rest looked up from reference TRBV19 and TRBJ2-4, is DGGITQSPKYLFRKEGQNVTLSCEQNLNHDAMYWYRQDPGQGLRLIYYSQIVNDFQKGDIAEGYSVSREKKESFPLTVTSAQKNPTAFYLCASTTGLGNIQYFGAGTRLSVL.

This chain joins TRBV28 and TRBJ2-3; D may be TRBD1 (6 bases). V gave up 3 bases and J gave up 5 bases, with 9 bases separating them. The CDR3 runs 13 residues. Germline V lookup: CDR1 MDHEN, CDR2 SYDVKM. CDR3 region: CASSFRGRDTQYF. DNA of the CDR3: TGTGCCAGCAGTTTCAGGGGTAGAGATACGCAGTATTTT.

This chain uses TRBV7-2 with TRBJ2-7; TRBD2 matches at 9 bases. The CDR3 consists of 15 residues. The V gene end was trimmed by 1 base and the J gene end by 6 bases; junction bases not matched to a gene: 7. Germline CDR1 reads SGHTA; CDR2 reads FQGNSA. In nucleotides, the CDR3 is TGTGCCAGCAGCTTAGAACGCGGGAGGGCCGGCGAGCAGTACTTC. Amino acids: CASSLERGRAGEQYF.

The count of this clone is one. The chain employs TRBV6-5 and TRBJ1-5; D is undetermined. V shed 2 bases and J shed 6 bases, with 8 bases lying between them. CDR1 is MNHEY and CDR2 is SVGAGI in the germline V gene. The length of the CDR3 is 13 residues. The CDR3 here is CASSYRASQPQHF. The CDR3 DNA reads as TGTGCCAGCAGTTACAGGGCCAGTCAGCCCCAGCATTTT.

The V and J genes are TRBV11-1 and TRBJ1-6; D ambiguous. This CDR3 comprises 12 residues. V gave up 5 bases and J gave up 10 bases, with 9 bases separating them. Germline CDR1 SGHAT, CDR2 FQDESV (reference sequence). CDR3 region: CASSPLSSPLHF. The CDR3 DNA follows: TGTGCCAGCAGCCCGCTTTCCTCACCCCTCCACTTT.

V and J are TRBV7-9 and TRBJ2-7; possibly TRBD1 for D (5 bases). This CDR3 has 13 amino acids. Germline V lookup: CDR1 SEHNR, CDR2 FQNEAQ (reference sequence). V was cut by 1 base and J by 9 bases, with 13 bases left in between. Written as DNA, the CDR3 is TGTGCCAGCAGCTTAGAAGGCAGGGCCGGGCAGTACTTC. As protein: CASSLEGRAGQYF.

The rearrangement joins TRBV19 to TRBJ1-5; D remains unclear. This CDR3 has 14 amino acids. Trimming stripped 4 bases from V and 0 bases from J, with 7 bases between. Germline lookup yields CDR1 LNHDA and CDR2 SQIVND (reference sequence). DNA for the CDR3: TGTGCCAGTAGTACACGGGTTAGCAATCAGCCCCAGCATTTT. Protein product: CASSTRVSNQPQHF.

This chain uses TRBV6-1 with TRBJ1-1; D perhaps matches TRBD1 (6 bases). Trimming took off 8 bases at V and 2 bases at J, with 15 bases between the two ends. The germline CDR1 and CDR2 sequences are MNHNS and SASEGT. CDR3 size: 14 residues. Written as DNA, the CDR3 is TGTGCCAGCTGGGGCGGGGGCCTCAACACTGAAGCTTTCTTT. It is translated as CASWGGGLNTEAFF.

J is TRBJ2-1 and V is TRBV21-1; TRBD2 is the table's D call, not checked against the DNA. TRBV21-1 has pseudogene status. The CDR3 spans 18 residues. CDR3 bases: TGTGCCAGCAGCACCCGACTAGCGGGGGCCCCCTCTTACAATGAGCAGTTCTTC. It yields the protein CASSTRLAGAPSYNEQFF.

The chain uses TRBV29-1 and TRBJ2-1, with 12 nucleotides matching TRBD2. The CDR3 covers 14 residues. V was clipped by 2 bases and J by 12 bases; unmatched bases: 8. Germline V gene sequence: CDR1 SQVTM, CDR2 ANQGSEA. CDR3 residues: CSVENILAGGRQFF. In nucleotides, the CDR3 is TGCAGCGTTGAAAACATCCTAGCGGGGGGGCGGCAGTTCTTC.

The table lists this clone with a count of one. This chain connects TRBV19 to TRBJ1-5; D is undetermined. The CDR3 loop spans 15 amino acids. V was cut by 1 base and J by 6 bases, with 13 bases left in between. In germline, CDR1 is LNHDA, CDR2 SQIVND (reference sequence). The DNA of the CDR3 is TGTGCCAGTAGTATAGTATCCGCCCATTTTCAGCCCCAGCATTTT. Amino acid sequence: CASSIVSAHFQPQHF.

The V call is TRBV7-2, the J call TRBJ2-7; no reliable D call. The CDR3 length is 11 residues. Germline V gives CDR1 SGHTA, CDR2 FQGNSA. Trimming shortened V by 3 bases and J by 7 bases, and 7 bases separated the two germline ends. The CDR3 nucleotides read TGTGCCAGCAGCTTCGCGAATGAGCAGTACTTC. This translates into CASSFANEQYF. The whole variable domain, filled in from reference TRBV7-2 and TRBJ2-7, reads GAGVSQSPSNKVTEKGKDVELRCDPISGHTALYWYRQSLGQGLEFLIYFQGNSAPDKSGLPSDRFSAERTGGSVSTLTIQRTQQEDSAVYLCASSFANEQYFGPGTRLTVT.

The chain employs TRBV7-9 and TRBJ2-3; 10 positions agree with TRBD1. V shed 4 bases and J 2 bases; nucleotides not matched to a gene: 15. The CDR3 loop spans 19 amino acids. CDR1 and CDR2 from the germline V gene are SEHNR and FQNEAQ (reference sequence). The CDR3 DNA sequence: TGTGCCAGCAGCTCAACGCCGGGACAGGGGACTCCTTACACAGATACGCAGTATTTT. Amino acid sequence: CASSSTPGQGTPYTDTQYF.

The J gene is TRBJ1-2, the V gene TRBV5-4, with 11 bases aligning to TRBD1. This CDR3 spans 16 amino acids. Trimming cost V 1 base and J 4 bases; bases outside gene matches: 6. Germline lookup yields CDR1 SGHNT and CDR2 YYREEE (reference sequence). CDR3 nucleotide sequence: TGTGCCAGCAGCTTGAGGGGACAGGGGGGTAGCTATGGCTACACCTTC. Amino acid sequence: CASSLRGQGGSYGYTF. Variable domain in full (rest from reference TRBV5-4 and TRBJ1-2): ETGVTQSPTHLIKTRGQQVTLRCSSQSGHNTVSWYQQALGQGPQFIFQYYREEENGRGNFPPRFSGLQFPNYSSELNVNALELDDSALYLCASSLRGQGGSYGYTFGSGTRLTVV.

V usage is TRBV7-4 and J usage is TRBJ2-6; no clear D. V lost 5 bases and J lost 5, with 22 bases in between. The CDR3 spans 18 residues. Looked up from germline, CDR1 is SGHVT and CDR2 is SQSDAQ. The CDR3 is CASSNISSSQSRANVLTF. In DNA form, the CDR3 reads TGTGCCAGCAGCAATATATCCAGCTCACAAAGTCGGGCCAACGTCCTGACTTTC.

This rearrangement joins TRBV7-6 to TRBJ2-7, with D perhaps matching TRBD1 or TRBD2 (5 bases each). Germline CDR1 is SGHVS and CDR2 is FNYEAQ. This CDR3 comprises 13 residues. V was clipped by 4 bases and J by 0 bases, with 7 bases between them. CDR3 region: CASSWGSSYEQYV. The CDR3 DNA is TGTGCCAGCAGCTGGGGGAGCTCCTACGAGCAGTACGTC.

V is TRBV28 and J is TRBJ2-2; 7 nucleotides agree with TRBD1. The CDR3 totals 14 residues. With 7 bases clipped from V and 0 bases from J, the junction kept 2 bases outside the gene matches. Germline-derived CDR1 and CDR2 are MDHEN and SYDVKM. CDR3: CASKGTANTGELFF. Here the CDR3 DNA reads TGTGCCAGCAAGGGGACAGCGAACACCGGGGAGCTGTTTTTT.

The chain joins TRBV11-1 to TRBJ2-7, with 10 bases lining up with TRBD2. V dropped 1 base and J dropped 0; count of bases not matched to a gene: 3. CDR1 is SGHAT, CDR2 FQDESV, per germline (reference sequence). This CDR3 is built from 16 residues. CDR3 nucleotide sequence: TGTGCCAGCAGCTTAGGGGCTAGCGGGGGCTCCTACGAGCAGTACGTC. Translation: CASSLGASGGSYEQYV.

The table lists this clone with a count of one. This chain joins TRBV28 and TRBJ1-4, with D maybe TRBD1 (5 bases). Germline-derived CDR1 and CDR2 are MDHEN and SYDVKM. The CDR3 covers 16 residues. The ends were cut back, 5 bases at V and 4 bases at J, with 17 bases in the middle. The CDR3 region is CASSPGRDGRNEKLFF. The CDR3 DNA reads TGTGCCAGCAGTCCAGGGAGGGACGGTCGTAATGAAAAACTGTTTTTT.

The rearrangement uses TRBV9 and TRBJ2-1; D may correspond to TRBD1 or TRBD2 (6 bases each). The V end was cut by 0 bases, the J end by 3 bases, with 10 bases between. Germline V gene data show CDR1 as SGDLS and CDR2 as YYNGEE. This CDR3 spans 15 amino acids. Written as DNA, the CDR3 is TGTGCCAGCAGCGTAGTCGGGGGCTTCTACAATGAGCAGTTCTTC. Translated, it gives CASSVVGGFYNEQFF.

V usage is TRBV28 and J usage is TRBJ2-1; 9 bases map to TRBD1. The length of the CDR3 is 15 residues. The germline gives CDR1 MDHEN, CDR2 SYDVKM. With 6 bases clipped from V and 7 bases from J, the junction kept 10 bases outside the gene matches. CDR3 in DNA: TGTGCCAGCAGCCGTCCGGGACAGGGTGCGAATGAGCAGTTCTTC. It translates to CASSRPGQGANEQFF. The entire variable domain, with the rest obtained from reference TRBV28 and TRBJ2-1, is as follows: DVKVTQSSRYLVKRTGEKVFLECVQDMDHENMFWYRQDPGLGLRLIYFSYDVKMKEKGDIPEGYSVSREKKERFSLILESASTNQTSMYLCASSRPGQGANEQFFGPGTRLTVL.